A single sample gave rise to the 24 T cell receptor beta chains below, sequenced in a study of T-cell reconstitution after alpha-beta-depleted transplantation in children. Their antigens remain unidentified. Unique molecular identifiers were incorporated when the TCRbeta library was constructed. In TCRdb, the PCR reads were re-called with MiXCR into one record per CDR3 protein. The data show around 30,000 distinct CDR3 sequences, around 7% seen once. Study-wide findings and caveats: Reported findings indicate that, about two months after transplant, alpha-beta T cells came from several hundred expanded clones, which were derived from non-depleted graft cells.

This material consisted of peripheral blood, taken 60 days after TCRalphabeta/CD19-depleted stem cell transplant. The source is a child less than two years old who had a stem cell transplant for acute myeloid leukemia, so the T cells may come from the graft donor.

This clonotype was seen many times. V gene TRBV24-1 combines with J gene TRBJ2-1; D might be TRBD1 (8 bases). This CDR3 region has 15 residues. Germline CDR1 and CDR2: KGHDR and SFDVKD. Trimming took 1 base from V and 7 from J, leaving 13 bases between them. CDR3 loop: CATSDFGQGGNEQFF. The CDR3 DNA sequence: TGTGCCACCAGTGATTTCGGACAGGGAGGGAATGAGCAGTTCTTC.

This clonotype was recorded at least ten times. V gene TRBV12-3 or TRBV12-4 combines with J gene TRBJ2-5; D unclear. The CDR3 has 16 residues. Deletions cut 5 bases from V and 5 bases from J, with 21 bases between. For the CDR3, the DNA is TGTGCCAGCAGTCCCATAAGGTTTAAGAGACGGGAGACCCAGTACTTC. It translates to CASSPIRFKRRETQYF.

This clonotype occurred a few times. The V call is TRBV4-3, the J call TRBJ1-6; D remains unclear. V gave up 0 bases and J gave up 8 bases, with 11 bases separating them. The V gene's germline CDR1 is LGHNA and CDR2 YSLEER. The CDR3 is 15 residues long. CDR3 sequence: CASSQDGLTDSPLHF. CDR3 coding DNA: TGCGCCAGCAGCCAAGATGGACTGACGGATTCACCCCTCCACTTT.

This clonotype came up many times. This sequence joins TRBV4-1 and TRBJ1-1; 10 bases agree with TRBD1. The germline V gene has CDR1 MGHRA and CDR2 YSYEKL. The length of the CDR3 is 18 residues. With 4 bases clipped from V and 0 bases from J, the junction kept 11 bases outside the gene matches. CDR3 DNA sequence: TGCGCCAGCAGCCCGGGACAGGGGTTAGTAAATTTGAACACTGAAGCTTTCTTT. This gives the protein CASSPGQGLVNLNTEAFF.

This clonotype was observed a few times. This chain connects TRBV28 to TRBJ2-3; D may be TRBD1 or TRBD2 (6 bases each). Germline V gene data show CDR1 as MDHEN and CDR2 as SYDVKM. This CDR3 spans 16 amino acids. Deletions cut 1 base from V and 5 bases from J, with 16 bases between. The CDR3 reads CASSLYDRGPGDTQYF. The CDR3 DNA is TGTGCCAGCAGTTTATACGATCGGGGGCCCGGAGATACGCAGTATTTT.

This clonotype showed up just a few times. This chain connects TRBV24-1 to TRBJ2-2, with TRBD1 as a possible D gene (5 bases). Deletions cut 5 bases from V and 7 bases from J, with 10 bases between. Per the germline V gene, CDR1 is KGHDR and CDR2 is SFDVKD. This CDR3 spans 13 amino acids. CDR3 loop: CATSVGADGELFF. Written as DNA, the CDR3 is TGTGCCACCAGTGTAGGGGCAGACGGGGAGCTGTTTTTT.

In this sample, this clonotype turned up many times. The chain employs TRBV25-1 and TRBJ2-2; D may be TRBD1 or TRBD2 (5 bases each). The CDR3 is 13 residues long. The V end was cut by 7 bases, the J end by 4 bases, with 10 bases between. Per the germline V gene, CDR1 is MGHDK and CDR2 is SYGVNS. This CDR3 reads CASKGPLTGELFF. In DNA form, the CDR3 reads TGTGCCAGCAAGGGACCGCTCACCGGGGAGCTGTTTTTT.

The table lists this clonotype with many counts. The chain links TRBV7-6 to TRBJ2-5, with 7 positions matching TRBD2. Germline V gives CDR1 SGHVS, CDR2 FNYEAQ. The CDR3 extends over 16 amino acids. J gave up 3 bases and V 5 bases, and 12 bases lay outside the gene matches. CDR3 residues: CASSPLSRDYKETQYF. The CDR3 bases are TGTGCCAGCAGCCCCCTGTCCCGGGACTACAAAGAGACCCAGTACTTC.

In its sample, this clonotype was seen many times. The CDR3 sequence is CASSYRAGDETTGELFF. The CDR3 DNA reads TGTGCCAGCAGCTACCGAGCGGGAGACGAAACCACCGGGGAGCTGTTTTTT. The genes are TRBV5-5 and TRBJ2-2; 8 bases agree with TRBD2. V was pared by 3 bases and J by 4 bases, with 11 bases of the junction left unmatched. Germline CDR1 reads SGHKS; CDR2 reads YYEKEE (reference sequence). The CDR3 spans 17 residues.

This clonotype was detected ten times or more. This chain uses TRBV9 with TRBJ2-1, with a possible D match to TRBD1 (5 bases). This CDR3 spans 11 amino acids. CDR1 and CDR2 from the germline V gene are SGDLS and YYNGEE. Trimming took off 7 bases at V and 7 bases at J, with 9 bases between the two ends. The CDR3 sequence: CASGAVNEQFF. DNA for the CDR3: TGTGCCAGCGGGGCTGTGAATGAGCAGTTCTTC.

This clonotype appeared a few times. V and J are TRBV30 and TRBJ2-5, with D possibly TRBD2 on 5 matching bases. The CDR3 has 15 amino acids. Per the germline V gene, CDR1 is GTSNPN and CDR2 is SVGIG (reference sequence). Trimming took off 0 bases at V and 7 bases at J, with 18 bases between the two ends. The CDR3 sequence: CAWSVDGFTAGTQYF. DNA of the CDR3: TGTGCCTGGAGTGTAGACGGATTCACCGCGGGGACCCAGTACTTC.

This clonotype was observed at least ten times. The chain couples TRBV29-1 to TRBJ2-3; tentative D call: TRBD1 (6 bases). V lost 3 bases and J lost 6, with 7 bases in between. The CDR3 covers 11 residues. Germline assignment: CDR1 SQVTM and CDR2 ANQGSEA. In nucleotides, the CDR3 is TGCAGCGTTGACAGGGGTGATACGCAGTATTTT. This gives the protein CSVDRGDTQYF.

This clonotype was counted ten times or more. The CDR3, as DNA: TGTGCCAGCAGCATTGGACTAGCGGTGCGGGAGACCCAGTACTTC. It codes for CASSIGLAVRETQYF. J is TRBJ2-5 and V is TRBV7-2; 10 bases fit TRBD2. Germline CDR1 SGHTA, CDR2 FQGNSA. The V gene end was trimmed by 5 bases and the J gene end by 5 bases; junction bases not matched to a gene: 8. The CDR3 totals 15 residues.

This clonotype was seen many times. This chain joins TRBV2 and TRBJ2-1, with TRBD2 matching 11 bases. V shed 6 bases, J shed 2 bases, and the junction held 6 bases outside the gene matches. The germline V gene encodes CDR1 SNHLY and CDR2 FYNNEI. The CDR3 is made up of 16 amino acids. The CDR3 DNA sequence: TGTGCCAGCAGATATGGGACTAGCGGAGCCTACAATGAGCAGTTCTTC. This sequence encodes CASRYGTSGAYNEQFF.

This clonotype was observed many times. The CDR3 reads CASSLAEGYNEQFF. CDR3 nucleotides: TGTGCCAGCAGCTTAGCGGAGGGTTACAATGAGCAGTTCTTC. This sequence joins TRBV7-9 and TRBJ2-1; D possibly corresponds to TRBD2 (6 bases). V lost 0 bases and J 4 bases, leaving 7 bases between the germline ends. The CDR3 has 14 amino acids. Germline V gene sequence: CDR1 SEHNR, CDR2 FQNEAQ (reference sequence).

This clonotype showed up just once. The rearrangement uses TRBV5-4 and TRBJ2-3; 7 nucleotides align to TRBD2. The length of the CDR3 is 11 residues. With 3 bases clipped from V and 8 bases from J, the junction kept 0 bases outside the gene matches. Germline values: CDR1 SGHNT, CDR2 YYREEE (reference sequence). This chain's CDR3 is CASSWGGTQYF. Here the CDR3 DNA reads TGTGCCAGCAGCTGGGGGGGTACGCAGTATTTT.

This clonotype has at least ten counts. The CDR3 sequence: CASTWEERLYNEQFF. CDR3 in DNA: TGTGCCAGCACCTGGGAAGAGCGGTTATACAATGAGCAGTTCTTC. This rearrangement joins TRBV12-3 or TRBV12-4 to TRBJ2-1, with a weak D call TRBD2 (5 bases). Trimming took 7 bases from V and 4 from J, leaving 17 bases between them. The CDR3 spans 15 residues.

Many counts were recorded for this clonotype. The V call is TRBV29-1, the J call TRBJ1-1; D uncertain. The CDR3 has 12 residues. V was cut by 7 bases and J by 1 base, with 10 bases left in between. Germline-derived CDR1 and CDR2 are SQVTM and ANQGSEA. CDR3 in amino acids: CSAGRENTEAFF. The CDR3 bases are TGCAGCGCCGGCCGGGAGAACACTGAAGCTTTCTTT.

Many counts were recorded for this clonotype. The chain links TRBV20-1 to TRBJ2-7; no firm D call. CDR1 and CDR2 (germline): DFQATT, SNEGSKA (reference sequence). Trimming left V 3 bases short and J 2 bases short, with 8 bases between. The CDR3 runs 12 residues. CDR3 region: CSASSAAYEQYF. The DNA of the CDR3 is TGCAGTGCTAGTTCGGCAGCCTACGAGCAGTACTTC.

This clonotype was found many times. The chain uses TRBV9 and TRBJ2-1; TRBD1 matches 9 bases. Germline CDR1 is SGDLS and CDR2 is YYNGEE. The junction had 0 bases not matched to a gene; V was cut back by 0 bases and J by 5 bases. This CDR3 is 14 amino acids long. The CDR3 nucleotides read TGTGCCAGCAGCGTAGGGGACAGGGACAATGAGCAGTTCTTC. This sequence encodes CASSVGDRDNEQFF.

Ten or more counts support this clonotype. V usage is TRBV12-3 or TRBV12-4 and J usage is TRBJ1-2, with 12 bases fitting TRBD1. With 8 bases clipped from V and 3 bases from J, the junction kept 4 bases outside the gene matches. The CDR3 loop spans 14 amino acids. The CDR3 region is CASSGQGAHYGYTF. The CDR3 DNA follows: TGTGCCAGCTCGGGACAGGGGGCTCACTATGGCTACACCTTC.

The gene calls are TRBV27 and TRBJ2-1; D is perhaps TRBD1 (5 bases). CDR3 length: 15 residues. Between the trimmed V and J ends, which lost 5 bases and 0 bases, there was a span of 11 bases. In germline, CDR1 is MNHEY, CDR2 SMNVEV (reference sequence). The CDR3 sequence is CASSQDSFSYNEQFF. In nucleotides, the CDR3 is TGTGCCAGCAGTCAAGACAGTTTCTCCTACAATGAGCAGTTCTTC.

This clonotype was found many times. The V call is TRBV9, the J call TRBJ2-5; 11 bases agree with TRBD2. Germline values: CDR1 SGDLS, CDR2 YYNGEE. V was pared by 4 bases and J by 3 bases, with 5 bases of the junction left unmatched. CDR3 length: 15 amino acids. This CDR3 is CASSPVGLAEETQYF. As DNA, the CDR3 is TGTGCCAGCAGCCCAGTGGGACTAGCGGAAGAGACCCAGTACTTC.

Comments on this clonotype: A junction end diverges from the germline sequence, so it may reflect a read error. The V and J genes are TRBV5-8 and TRBJ1-2, with 7 bases fitting TRBD1. This CDR3 region has 14 residues. CDR1 is SGHTS and CDR2 is YDEGEE in the germline V gene. CDR3 nucleotides: TGTCCCAGCAGCCTAGGGACAGATAACTATGGCTACACCTTC. Protein product: CPSSLGTDNYGYTF.